Each of the 30 T cell receptor beta chains below was sequenced from the same sample in a study of blood T cell repertoires in COVID-19. Libraries were prepared by immunoSEQ multiplex PCR; TCRdb keeps only in-frame clonotypes and omits some of them. The data show 150,000 to 200,000 clones, 80% to 90% seen once. Sequenced sample: peripheral blood. All receptors derive from a woman in her 70s with COVID-19, enrolled during active disease.

Only one count was recorded for this clone. CDR3 region: CASSLVGRDGYTF. DNA of the CDR3: TGTGCCAGCAGCTTAGTGGGGCGTGATGGCTACACCTTC. V usage is TRBV11-2 and J usage is TRBJ1-2; D possibly corresponds to TRBD1 (5 bases). The germline V gene encodes CDR1 SGHAT and CDR2 FQNNGV. CDR3 length equals 13 residues. The V and J ends lost 1 base and 6 bases respectively, with 9 bases between them.

The rearrangement links TRBV19 to TRBJ2-3, with TRBD2 matching 11 bases. This CDR3 spans 16 amino acids. Losses at the gene ends were 5 bases for V and 0 bases for J; bases not matched to a gene: 4. The germline V gene has CDR1 LNHDA and CDR2 SQIVND (reference sequence). The CDR3 loop reads CASSSRTSGSTDTQYF. The CDR3 DNA reads TGTGCCAGTAGTTCTCGGACTAGCGGGAGCACAGATACGCAGTATTTT.

V gene TRBV7-2 combines with J gene TRBJ2-1, with 11 nucleotides matching TRBD1. V was clipped by 4 bases and J by 3 bases; unmatched bases: 5. The CDR3 is made up of 16 amino acids. CDR1 is SGHTA, CDR2 FQGNSA, per germline. The CDR3 DNA is TGTGCCAGCAGCTCGAGGGGGACAGGGGGCTACAATGAGCAGTTCTTC. Amino acids: CASSSRGTGGYNEQFF.

As concerns this clone: The junction and the germline gene differ at one end; a read error may be behind it. The rearrangement uses TRBV30 and TRBJ2-2; weak D call: TRBD1 (7 bases). CDR3 length: 16 residues. In germline, CDR1 is GTSNPN, CDR2 SVGIG (reference sequence). CDR3 region: CAWSVPAGGNAGELFF. CDR3 coding DNA: TGTGCCTGGAGTGTCCCAGCAGGGGGGAACGCCGGGGAGCTGTTTTTT.

This clone was seen a handful of times. The chain combines TRBV6-2 or TRBV6-3 with TRBJ2-7; a weak D match, TRBD2 (6 bases). CDR1 MNHEY and CDR2 SVGEGT come from the germline V gene. Deletions cut 6 bases from V and 5 bases from J, with 8 bases between. The CDR3 is 11 residues long. DNA of the CDR3: TGTGCCAGCAGCGAGCGGGACGAGCAGTACTTC. It translates to CASSERDEQYF.

The chain uses TRBV9 and TRBJ2-2; TRBD2 matches 8 bases. Germline trimming cut 2 bases from V and 6 bases from J; bases unmatched to any gene: 15. The CDR3 has 18 amino acids. Germline V gene lookup returns CDR1 SGDLS and CDR2 YYNGEE. The DNA of the CDR3 is TGTGCCAGCAGCGTTACTATCTCGGGACTAGGGGGATCCGGGGAGCTGTTTTTT. Residues: CASSVTISGLGGSGELFF.

This clone was counted between two and nine times. The V call is TRBV5-4, the J call TRBJ2-5; D possibly corresponds to TRBD1 (6 bases). Between the trimmed V and J ends, which lost 0 bases and 1 base, there was a span of 10 bases. Germline values: CDR1 SGHNT, CDR2 YYREEE (reference sequence). The CDR3 contains 15 residues. The CDR3 sequence is CASSLAGRGQETQYF. The CDR3, as DNA: TGTGCCAGCAGCTTGGCGGGCAGGGGCCAAGAGACCCAGTACTTC.

This clone was detected a few times. This chain uses TRBV28 with TRBJ2-6, with D tentatively TRBD1 (6 bases). The ends were cut back, 3 bases at V and 2 bases at J, with 11 bases in the middle. CDR1 and CDR2 from the germline V gene are MDHEN and SYDVKM. The CDR3 has 16 amino acids. CDR3 sequence: CASSLGRGPGANVLTF. The CDR3 nucleotides read TGTGCCAGCAGTTTGGGCAGGGGACCTGGGGCCAACGTCCTGACTTTC. Using reference TRBV28 and TRBJ2-6 for the parts outside the CDR3, the full variable domain is DVKVTQSSRYLVKRTGEKVFLECVQDMDHENMFWYRQDPGLGLRLIYFSYDVKMKEKGDIPEGYSVSREKKERFSLILESASTNQTSMYLCASSLGRGPGANVLTFGAGSRLTVL.

This clone has a handful of counts. The J gene is TRBJ2-7, the V gene TRBV28; D gene uncertain. CDR3 length equals 13 residues. V was cut by 1 base and J by 3 bases, with 7 bases left in between. In germline, CDR1 is MDHEN, CDR2 SYDVKM. The CDR3 region has the DNA TGTGCCAGCAGTTTATCTCTCCTCTACGAGCAGTACTTC. Its protein is CASSLSLLYEQYF.

This rearrangement joins TRBV11-2 to TRBJ2-7; D remains ambiguous. The CDR3 sequence is 13 residues long. Germline V gene sequence: CDR1 SGHAT, CDR2 FQNNGV. Trimming took off 1 base at V and 0 bases at J, with 4 bases between the two ends. In DNA, the CDR3 is TGTGCCAGCAGCTTAGGCGTCTCCTACGAGCAGTACTTC. As protein: CASSLGVSYEQYF.

This CDR3 is CAGGGDSNQPQHF. The DNA of the CDR3 is TGTGCCGGCGGGGGGGATAGCAATCAGCCCCAGCATTTT. The chain carries TRBV19 and TRBJ1-5; TRBD1 is a possible D gene (5 bases). The CDR3 is made up of 13 amino acids. Germline CDR1 is LNHDA and CDR2 is SQIVND (reference sequence). Trimming left V 11 bases short and J 0 bases short, with 11 bases between.

The CDR3 DNA reads TGTGCCATCAGTGAGTCGGGCAGGGGGACTGAGACCCAGTACTTC. Translating it yields CAISESGRGTETQYF. This chain uses TRBV10-3 with TRBJ2-5; possible D gene TRBD1, 7 bases. The V end lost 0 bases, the J end lost 5 bases, and 13 bases lay between the germline ends. The CDR3 has 15 residues. CDR1 and CDR2 from the germline V gene are ENHRY and SYGVKD.

The J gene is TRBJ1-4, the V gene TRBV5-1; tentative D call: TRBD1 (6 bases). V was pared by 4 bases and J by 4 bases, with 11 bases between. CDR1 is SGHRS, CDR2 YFSETQ, per germline. The CDR3 length is 14 residues. The CDR3 is CASSAQGINEKLFF. The CDR3 DNA is TGCGCCAGCAGCGCACAGGGCATTAATGAAAAACTGTTTTTT.

The chain is built from TRBV18 and TRBJ2-5, with 7 bases aligning to TRBD2. V shed 2 bases, J shed 2 bases, and the junction held 5 bases outside the gene matches. There are 15 residues in the CDR3. The germline V gene has CDR1 KGHSH and CDR2 LQKENI. The CDR3 DNA is TGTGCCAGCTCACCAGGGGGGGACCCTCAAGAGACCCAGTACTTC. Its protein product is CASSPGGDPQETQYF.

The chain employs TRBV5-1 and TRBJ2-1, with 7 bases that match TRBD1. With 0 bases clipped from V and 6 bases from J, the junction kept 6 bases outside the gene matches. Germline loops: CDR1 SGHRS, CDR2 YFSETQ. The CDR3 consists of 15 residues. The CDR3 loop reads CASSLGRTGLNEQFF. The DNA of the CDR3 is TGCGCCAGCAGCTTGGGCCGGACAGGTCTCAATGAGCAGTTCTTC.

The V call is TRBV2, the J call TRBJ1-4, with 7 bases identical to TRBD1. Germline trimming cut 7 bases from V and 5 bases from J; bases unmatched to any gene: 7. There are 14 residues in the CDR3. Germline lookup yields CDR1 SNHLY and CDR2 FYNNEI. The CDR3 loop reads CASKTRQGNEKLFF. In nucleotides, the CDR3 is TGTGCCAGCAAAACGAGACAGGGAAATGAAAAACTGTTTTTT.

The table lists this clone with a few counts. V and J are TRBV25-1 and TRBJ2-7; 8 nucleotides align to TRBD1. This CDR3 is 11 amino acids long. The V gene's germline CDR1 is MGHDK and CDR2 SYGVNS. Trimming removed 4 bases from V and 9 bases from J; junction bases left unmatched: 2. CDR3 nucleotide sequence: TGTGCCAGCAGTGTCGGGACAGGGCAGTACTTC. It specifies CASSVGTGQYF.

This chain uses TRBV3-1 (or the pseudogene TRBV3-2) with TRBJ2-7, with unresolved D. This CDR3 contains 14 residues. V was shortened by 0 bases and J by 3 bases, with 9 bases between the two germline ends. Germline CDR1 reads LGHDT; CDR2 reads YNNKEL (reference sequence). This chain's CDR3 is CASSQDSGSYEQYF. The CDR3 DNA follows: TGTGCCAGCAGCCAAGATTCAGGTAGCTACGAGCAGTACTTC.

This clone was seen only once. The chain carries TRBV9 and TRBJ2-1; TRBD2 matches at 14 bases. CDR3 length: 16 residues. CDR1 and CDR2 from the germline V gene are SGDLS and YYNGEE. The trim removed 3 bases at V and 8 bases at J, leaving 7 bases unmatched. In DNA form, the CDR3 reads TGTGCCAGCAGCGACCCGGGACTAGCGGGAGCGGATGAGCAGTTCTTC. This codes for CASSDPGLAGADEQFF.

The count of this clone is one. The V call is TRBV7-9, the J call TRBJ2-1; 7 bases match TRBD2. The CDR3 spans 16 residues. V lost 1 base, J lost 9 bases, and 12 bases stayed unmatched. CDR1 is SEHNR, CDR2 FQNEAQ, per germline (reference sequence). The CDR3 region is CASSLGGSNALGEQFF. The CDR3 nucleotides read TGTGCCAGCAGCTTAGGCGGGAGCAACGCATTGGGTGAGCAGTTCTTC.

This clone has just one count. The chain has TRBV11-2 and TRBJ2-2; no clear D. Between the trimmed V and J ends, which lost 2 bases and 6 bases, there was a span of 10 bases. Germline CDR1 and CDR2: SGHAT and FQNNGV. This CDR3 has 14 amino acids. The CDR3 region is CASSLSEWSGELFF. As DNA, the CDR3 is TGTGCCAGCAGCTTAAGTGAGTGGTCCGGGGAGCTGTTTTTT.

The J gene is TRBJ2-2, the V gene TRBV29-1; 7 nucleotides line up with TRBD1. CDR3 length: 13 amino acids. Germline V CDR1 and CDR2: SQVTM, ANQGSEA. Trimming cost V 8 bases and J 0 bases; bases outside gene matches: 3. The CDR3 nucleotides are TGCAGCACCGGGACAGCGAACACCGGGGAGCTGTTTTTT. Translating gives CSTGTANTGELFF.

This clone was seen just once. The rearrangement joins TRBV27 to TRBJ1-1; the D gene is possibly TRBD1 (6 bases). Trimming stripped 5 bases from V and 1 base from J, with 17 bases between. The CDR3 contains 16 residues. Germline V lookup: CDR1 MNHEY, CDR2 SMNVEV (reference sequence). The CDR3 sequence: CASSQITGYGNTEAFF. The DNA for the CDR3 is TGTGCCAGCAGTCAGATTACAGGGTATGGGAACACTGAAGCTTTCTTT.

This rearrangement joins TRBV28 to TRBJ1-5, with TRBD1 identical over 8 bases. The germline CDR1 and CDR2 sequences are MDHEN and SYDVKM. Trimming took 1 base from V and 4 from J; bases not matched to a gene: 3. The CDR3 runs 15 residues. The CDR3 coding sequence is TGTGCCAGCAGTTTATCGGACAGGGCGAATCAGCCCCAGCATTTT. The encoded protein is CASSLSDRANQPQHF.

V gene TRBV9 combines with J gene TRBJ2-1, with 8 bases matching TRBD1. The CDR3 is 14 amino acids. The germline CDR1 and CDR2 sequences are SGDLS and YYNGEE. Unmatched junction bases numbered 3, after V lost 3 bases and J lost 4 bases. The CDR3 protein is CASSAGGVYNEQFF. CDR3 DNA sequence: TGTGCCAGCAGCGCAGGGGGCGTTTACAATGAGCAGTTCTTC.

CDR3 amino acids: CASSVGFRQGESYGYTF. In DNA form, the CDR3 reads TGTGCCAGCAGCGTAGGGTTTCGACAGGGAGAATCCTATGGCTACACCTTC. This chain links TRBV9 with TRBJ1-2, with 7 bases aligning to TRBD1. Germline loops: CDR1 SGDLS, CDR2 YYNGEE. J lost 4 bases, V lost 0 bases, and 12 bases had no gene match. The CDR3 is 17 amino acids. Together with reference TRBV9 and TRBJ1-2, the CDR3 gives the full variable domain: DSGVTQTPKHLITATGQRVTLRCSPRSGDLSVYWYQQSLDQGLQFLIQYYNGEERAKGNILERFSAQQFPDLHSELNLSSLELGDSALYFCASSVGFRQGESYGYTFGSGTRLTVV.

In this sample, this clone turned up once. This chain connects TRBV18 to TRBJ2-4; TRBD2 matches 11 bases. V shed 5 bases and J 1 base; nucleotides not matched to a gene: 4. CDR1 and CDR2 from the germline V gene are KGHSH and LQKENI. The CDR3 sequence is 16 residues long. CDR3 sequence reads: CASSELAGAAKNIQYF. For the CDR3, the DNA is TGTGCCAGCTCAGAACTAGCGGGAGCTGCCAAAAACATTCAGTACTTC.

The chain uses TRBV19 and TRBJ2-2; D call uncertain. Germline CDR1 is LNHDA and CDR2 is SQIVND (reference sequence). The CDR3 has 14 residues. Trimming took off 3 bases at V and 0 bases at J, with 5 bases between the two ends. CDR3: CASSISPNTGELFF. CDR3 in DNA: TGTGCCAGTAGTATCTCCCCGAACACCGGGGAGCTGTTTTTT.

This chain joins TRBV3-1 (or the pseudogene TRBV3-2) and TRBJ2-3, with 13 bases lining up with TRBD2. The CDR3 is 21 amino acids. The J segment lost 0 bases and the V segment lost 3 bases, leaving 15 bases of the junction unmatched. CDR1 and CDR2 (germline): LGHDT, YNNKEL (reference sequence). CDR3 residues: CASSHKATGTSGKGSTDTQYF. In nucleotides, the CDR3 is TGTGCCAGCAGCCATAAAGCGACCGGGACTAGCGGGAAGGGGAGCACAGATACGCAGTATTTT.

J is TRBJ2-1 and V is TRBV20-1, with 7 bases aligning to TRBD2. Germline CDR1 reads DFQATT; CDR2 reads SNEGSKA (reference sequence). With V trimmed by 3 bases and J by 3 bases, 5 bases remained unmatched. CDR3 length equals 14 residues. This chain's CDR3 is CSASPGRLYNEQFF. The CDR3 DNA follows: TGCAGTGCTAGTCCCGGGAGGCTCTACAATGAGCAGTTCTTC.